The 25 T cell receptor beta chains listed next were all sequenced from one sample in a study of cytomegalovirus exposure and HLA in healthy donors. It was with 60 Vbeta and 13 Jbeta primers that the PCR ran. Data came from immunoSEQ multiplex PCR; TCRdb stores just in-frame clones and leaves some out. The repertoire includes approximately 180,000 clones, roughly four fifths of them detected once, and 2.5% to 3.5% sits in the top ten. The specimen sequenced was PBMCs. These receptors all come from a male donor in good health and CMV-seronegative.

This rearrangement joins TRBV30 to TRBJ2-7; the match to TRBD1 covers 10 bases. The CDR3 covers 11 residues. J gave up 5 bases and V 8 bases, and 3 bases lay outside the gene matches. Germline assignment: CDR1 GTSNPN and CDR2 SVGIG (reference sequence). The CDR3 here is CAGQGENEQYF. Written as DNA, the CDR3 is TGTGCCGGACAGGGGGAAAACGAGCAGTACTTC. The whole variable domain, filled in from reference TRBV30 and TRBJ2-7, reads SQTIHQWPATLVQPVGSPLSLECTVEGTSNPNLYWYRQAAGRGLQLLFYSVGIGQISSEVPQNLSASRPQDRQFILSSKKLLLSDSGFYLCAGQGENEQYFGPGTRLTVT.

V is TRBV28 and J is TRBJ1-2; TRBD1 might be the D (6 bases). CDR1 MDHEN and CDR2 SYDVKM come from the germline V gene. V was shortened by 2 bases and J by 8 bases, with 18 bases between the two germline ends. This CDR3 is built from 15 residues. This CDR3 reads CASSLPEDRRRGYTF. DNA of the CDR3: TGTGCCAGCAGTTTACCTGAAGACAGGCGGAGGGGCTACACCTTC.

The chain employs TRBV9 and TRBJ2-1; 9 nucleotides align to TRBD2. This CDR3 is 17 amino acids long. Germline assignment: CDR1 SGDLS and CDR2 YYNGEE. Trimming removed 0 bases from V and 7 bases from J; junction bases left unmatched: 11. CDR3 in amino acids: CASSVGRSSGRWNEQFF. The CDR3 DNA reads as TGTGCCAGCAGCGTAGGGCGATCGAGCGGGAGGTGGAATGAGCAGTTCTTC.

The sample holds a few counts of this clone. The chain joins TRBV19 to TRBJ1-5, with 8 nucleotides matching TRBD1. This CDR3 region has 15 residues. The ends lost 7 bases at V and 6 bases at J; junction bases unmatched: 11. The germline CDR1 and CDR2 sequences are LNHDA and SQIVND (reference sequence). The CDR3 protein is CASKTGQGRGQPQHF. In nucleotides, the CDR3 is TGTGCCAGTAAAACCGGACAGGGTCGTGGTCAGCCCCAGCATTTT.

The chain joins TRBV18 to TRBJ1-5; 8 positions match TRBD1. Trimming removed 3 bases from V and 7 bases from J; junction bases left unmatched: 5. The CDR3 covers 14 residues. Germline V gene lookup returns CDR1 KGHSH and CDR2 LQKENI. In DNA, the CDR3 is TGTGCCAGCTCACCGACAGGGGTAGGGCAGCCCCAGCATTTT. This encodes CASSPTGVGQPQHF.

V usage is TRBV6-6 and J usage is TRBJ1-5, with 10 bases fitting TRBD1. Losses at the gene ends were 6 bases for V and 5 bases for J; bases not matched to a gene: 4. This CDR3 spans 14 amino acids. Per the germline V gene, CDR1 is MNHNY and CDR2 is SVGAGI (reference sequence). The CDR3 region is CASSWDRGHQPQHF. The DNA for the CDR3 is TGTGCCAGCAGCTGGGACAGGGGACATCAGCCCCAGCATTTT.

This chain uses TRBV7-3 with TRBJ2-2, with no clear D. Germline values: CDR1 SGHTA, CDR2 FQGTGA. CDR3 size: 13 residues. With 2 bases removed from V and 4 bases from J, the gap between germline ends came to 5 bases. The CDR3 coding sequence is TGTGCCAGCAGCTTACAGGTCACCGGGGAGCTGTTTTTT. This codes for CASSLQVTGELFF.

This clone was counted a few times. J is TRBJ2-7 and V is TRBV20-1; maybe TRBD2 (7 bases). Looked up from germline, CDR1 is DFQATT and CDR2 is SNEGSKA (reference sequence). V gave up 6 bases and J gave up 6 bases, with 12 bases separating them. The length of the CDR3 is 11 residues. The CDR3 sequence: CSAWGGAEQYF. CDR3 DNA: TGCAGTGCCTGGGGGGGGGCCGAGCAGTACTTC.

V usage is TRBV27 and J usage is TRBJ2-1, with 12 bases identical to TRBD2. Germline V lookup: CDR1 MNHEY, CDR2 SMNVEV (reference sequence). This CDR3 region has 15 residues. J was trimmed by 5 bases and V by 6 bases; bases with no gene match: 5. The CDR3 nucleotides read TGTGCCAGCAGGACGACTAGCGGGGGTAACAATGAGCAGTTCTTC. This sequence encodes CASRTTSGGNNEQFF.

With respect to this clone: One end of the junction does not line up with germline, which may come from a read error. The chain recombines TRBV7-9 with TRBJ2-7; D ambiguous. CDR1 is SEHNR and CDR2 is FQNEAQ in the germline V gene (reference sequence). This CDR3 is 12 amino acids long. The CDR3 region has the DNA TGTTCCAGCAGCTTAGAACAGTACGAGCAGTACTTC. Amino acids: CSSSLEQYEQYF.

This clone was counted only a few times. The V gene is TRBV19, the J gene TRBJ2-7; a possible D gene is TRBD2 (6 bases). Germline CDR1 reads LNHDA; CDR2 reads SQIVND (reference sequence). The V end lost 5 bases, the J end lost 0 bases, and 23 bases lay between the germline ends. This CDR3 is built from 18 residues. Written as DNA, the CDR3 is TGTGCCAGTAGTCGACTCGTGCAGGGCGGGATGAGCTCCTACGAGCAGTACTTC. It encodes CASSRLVQGGMSSYEQYF.

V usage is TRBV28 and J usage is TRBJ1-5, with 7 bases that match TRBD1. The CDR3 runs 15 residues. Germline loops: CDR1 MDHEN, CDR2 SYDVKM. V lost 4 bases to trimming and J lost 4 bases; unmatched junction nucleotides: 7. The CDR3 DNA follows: TGTGCCAGCAGTTCCCCGACAGGGAAAAATCAGCCCCAGCATTTT. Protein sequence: CASSSPTGKNQPQHF.

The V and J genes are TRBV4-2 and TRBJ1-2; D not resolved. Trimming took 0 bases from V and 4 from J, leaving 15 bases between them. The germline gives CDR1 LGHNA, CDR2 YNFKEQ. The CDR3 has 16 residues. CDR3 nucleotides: TGTGCCAGCAGCCAAGATCAATCGGCAGGATCCTATGGCTACACCTTC. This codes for CASSQDQSAGSYGYTF.

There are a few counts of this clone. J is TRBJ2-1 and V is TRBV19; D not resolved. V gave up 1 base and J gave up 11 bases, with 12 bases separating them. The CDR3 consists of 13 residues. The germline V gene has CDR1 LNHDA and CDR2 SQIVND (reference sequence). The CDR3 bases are TGTGCCAGTAGTATAGGAACTGAGTCTCAGCAGTTCTTC. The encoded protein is CASSIGTESQQFF.

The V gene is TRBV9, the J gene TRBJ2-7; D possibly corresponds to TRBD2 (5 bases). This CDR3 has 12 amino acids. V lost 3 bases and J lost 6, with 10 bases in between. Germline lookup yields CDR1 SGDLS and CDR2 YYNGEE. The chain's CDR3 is CASSGEWGEQYF. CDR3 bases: TGTGCCAGCAGCGGGGAGTGGGGCGAGCAGTACTTC. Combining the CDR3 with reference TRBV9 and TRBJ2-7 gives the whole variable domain DSGVTQTPKHLITATGQRVTLRCSPRSGDLSVYWYQQSLDQGLQFLIQYYNGEERAKGNILERFSAQQFPDLHSELNLSSLELGDSALYFCASSGEWGEQYFGPGTRLTVT.

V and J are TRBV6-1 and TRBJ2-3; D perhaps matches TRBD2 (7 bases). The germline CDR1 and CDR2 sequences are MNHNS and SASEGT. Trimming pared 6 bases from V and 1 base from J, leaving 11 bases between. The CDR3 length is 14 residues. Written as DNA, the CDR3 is TGTGCCAGCAGGGGGGCGGGGGGCACAGATACGCAGTATTTT. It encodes CASRGAGGTDTQYF.

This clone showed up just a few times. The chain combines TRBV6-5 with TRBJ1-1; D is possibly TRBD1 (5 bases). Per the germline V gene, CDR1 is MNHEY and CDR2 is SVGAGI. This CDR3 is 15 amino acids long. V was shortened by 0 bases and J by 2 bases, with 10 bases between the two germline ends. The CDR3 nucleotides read TGTGCCAGCAGTTACTCCCAGACAGCAAACACTGAAGCTTTCTTT. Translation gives CASSYSQTANTEAFF.

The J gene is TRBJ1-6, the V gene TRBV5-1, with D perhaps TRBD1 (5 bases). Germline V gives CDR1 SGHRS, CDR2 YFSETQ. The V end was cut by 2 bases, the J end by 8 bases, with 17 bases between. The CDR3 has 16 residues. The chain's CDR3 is CASSFSSAGGDSPLHF. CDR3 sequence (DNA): TGCGCCAGCAGCTTTTCGTCAGCCGGAGGGGATTCACCCCTCCACTTT.

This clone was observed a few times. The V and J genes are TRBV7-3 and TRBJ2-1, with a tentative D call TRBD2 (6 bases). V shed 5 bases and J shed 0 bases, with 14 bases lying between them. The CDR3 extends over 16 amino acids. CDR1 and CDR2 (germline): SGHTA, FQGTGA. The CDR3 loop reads CASSPVAASSYNEQFF. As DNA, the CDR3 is TGTGCCAGCAGCCCCGTAGCGGCGAGCTCCTACAATGAGCAGTTCTTC.

In DNA form, the CDR3 reads TGTGCCAGCAGCAAGACAGTCTCTGGAAACACCATATATTTT. This translates into CASSKTVSGNTIYF. The chain links TRBV9 to TRBJ1-3; possible D gene TRBD1, 5 bases. This CDR3 is 14 amino acids long. The V gene lost 4 bases and the J gene lost 0 bases, with 8 bases spanning the gap. Per the germline V gene, CDR1 is SGDLS and CDR2 is YYNGEE.

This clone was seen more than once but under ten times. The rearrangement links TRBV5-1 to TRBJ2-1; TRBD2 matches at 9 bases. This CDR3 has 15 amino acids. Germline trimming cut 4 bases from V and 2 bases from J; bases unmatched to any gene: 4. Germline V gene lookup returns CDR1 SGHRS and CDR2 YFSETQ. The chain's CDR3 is CASSGGTSTYNEQFF. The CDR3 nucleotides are TGCGCCAGCAGCGGGGGGACTAGCACCTACAATGAGCAGTTCTTC.

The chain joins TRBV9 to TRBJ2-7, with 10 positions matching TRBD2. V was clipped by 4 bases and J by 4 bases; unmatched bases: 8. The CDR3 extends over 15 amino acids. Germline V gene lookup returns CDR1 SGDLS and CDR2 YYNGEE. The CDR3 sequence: CASSQSGGAGYEQYF. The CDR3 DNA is TGTGCCAGCAGCCAAAGCGGGGGGGCCGGATACGAGCAGTACTTC.

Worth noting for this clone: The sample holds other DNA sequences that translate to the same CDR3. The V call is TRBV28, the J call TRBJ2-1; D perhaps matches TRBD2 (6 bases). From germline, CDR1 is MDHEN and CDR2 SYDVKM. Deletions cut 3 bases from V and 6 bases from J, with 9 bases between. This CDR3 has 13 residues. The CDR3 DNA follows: TGTGCCAGCAGTTTGGGGGGTACCAATGAGCAGTTCTTC. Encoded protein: CASSLGGTNEQFF.

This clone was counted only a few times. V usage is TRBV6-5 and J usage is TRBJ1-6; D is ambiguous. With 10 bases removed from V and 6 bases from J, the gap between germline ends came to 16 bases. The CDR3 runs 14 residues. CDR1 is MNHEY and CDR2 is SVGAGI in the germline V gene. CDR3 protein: CATGREIVNSPLHF. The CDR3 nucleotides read TGTGCCACCGGCCGGGAGATCGTTAATTCACCCCTCCACTTT.

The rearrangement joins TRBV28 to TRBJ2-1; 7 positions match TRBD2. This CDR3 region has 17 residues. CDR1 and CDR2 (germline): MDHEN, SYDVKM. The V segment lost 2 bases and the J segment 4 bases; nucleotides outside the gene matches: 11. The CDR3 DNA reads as TGTGCCAGCAGTTTACGAGGGAGGGCCTTAAATTACAATGAGCAGTTCTTC. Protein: CASSLRGRALNYNEQFF.